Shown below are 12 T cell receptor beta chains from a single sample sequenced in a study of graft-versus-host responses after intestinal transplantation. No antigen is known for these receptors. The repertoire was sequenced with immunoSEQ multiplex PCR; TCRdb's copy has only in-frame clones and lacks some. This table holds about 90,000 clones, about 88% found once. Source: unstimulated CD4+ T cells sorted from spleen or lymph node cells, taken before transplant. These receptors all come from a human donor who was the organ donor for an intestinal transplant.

The CDR3 region has the DNA TGTGCCAGCAGCTCAGATTTCGCCGGGGAGCTGTTTTTT. Translating it yields CASSSDFAGELFF. The chain carries TRBV7-2 and TRBJ2-2, with D unclear. The CDR3 totals 13 residues. Germline assignment: CDR1 SGHTA and CDR2 FQGNSA. The V gene lost 4 bases and the J gene lost 6 bases, with 9 bases spanning the gap.

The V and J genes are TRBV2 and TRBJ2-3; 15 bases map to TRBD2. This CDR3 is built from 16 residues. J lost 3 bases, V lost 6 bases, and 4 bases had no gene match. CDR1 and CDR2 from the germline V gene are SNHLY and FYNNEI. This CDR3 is CASRGTSGGRTDTQYF. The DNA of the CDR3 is TGTGCCAGCAGGGGGACTAGCGGGGGGAGGACAGATACGCAGTATTTT.

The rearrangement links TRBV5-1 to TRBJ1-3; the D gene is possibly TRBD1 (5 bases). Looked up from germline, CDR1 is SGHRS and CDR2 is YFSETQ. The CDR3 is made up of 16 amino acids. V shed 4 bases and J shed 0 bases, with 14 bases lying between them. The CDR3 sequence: CASSGQGPYSGNTIYF. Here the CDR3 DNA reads TGCGCCAGCAGCGGGCAGGGTCCCTACTCTGGAAACACCATATATTTT.

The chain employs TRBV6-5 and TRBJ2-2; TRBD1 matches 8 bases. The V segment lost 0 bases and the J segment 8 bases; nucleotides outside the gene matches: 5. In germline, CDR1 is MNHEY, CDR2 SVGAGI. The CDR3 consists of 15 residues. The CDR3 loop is CASSYSWTGRGELFF. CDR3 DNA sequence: TGTGCCAGCAGTTACTCATGGACAGGGAGGGGGGAGCTGTTTTTT.

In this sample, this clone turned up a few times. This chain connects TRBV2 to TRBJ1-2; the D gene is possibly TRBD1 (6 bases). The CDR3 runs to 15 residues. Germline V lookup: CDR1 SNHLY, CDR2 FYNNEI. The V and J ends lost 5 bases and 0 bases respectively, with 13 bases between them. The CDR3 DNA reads TGTGCCAGCAGTCAACAGGGACGGACTAACTATGGCTACACCTTC. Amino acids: CASSQQGRTNYGYTF.

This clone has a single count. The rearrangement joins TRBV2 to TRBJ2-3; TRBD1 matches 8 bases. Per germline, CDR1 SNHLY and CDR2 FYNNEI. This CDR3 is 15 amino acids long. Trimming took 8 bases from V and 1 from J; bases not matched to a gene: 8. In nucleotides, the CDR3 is TGTGCCAGCTCCGTCGACAGGGGCCGCACAGATACGCAGTATTTT. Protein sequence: CASSVDRGRTDTQYF.

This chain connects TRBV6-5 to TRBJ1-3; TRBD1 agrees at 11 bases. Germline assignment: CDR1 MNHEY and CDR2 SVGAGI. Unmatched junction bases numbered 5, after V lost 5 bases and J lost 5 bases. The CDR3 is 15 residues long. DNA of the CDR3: TGTGCCAGCAGTCCGGACAGGGGGCTTAGAAACACCATATATTTT. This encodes CASSPDRGLRNTIYF.

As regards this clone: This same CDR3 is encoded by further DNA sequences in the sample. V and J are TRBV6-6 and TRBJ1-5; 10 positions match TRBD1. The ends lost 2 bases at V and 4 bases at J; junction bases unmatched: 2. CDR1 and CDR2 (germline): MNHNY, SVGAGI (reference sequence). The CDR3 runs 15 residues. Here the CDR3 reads CASSYGDRGNQPQHF. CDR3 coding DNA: TGTGCCAGCAGTTACGGGGACAGGGGAAATCAGCCCCAGCATTTT.

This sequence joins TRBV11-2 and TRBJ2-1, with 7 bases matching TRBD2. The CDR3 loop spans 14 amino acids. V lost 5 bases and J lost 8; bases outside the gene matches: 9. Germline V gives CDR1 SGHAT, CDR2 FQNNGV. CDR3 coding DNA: TGTGCCAGCAGCCCCCGGGGGGTCAGGGATGAGCAGTTCTTC. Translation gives CASSPRGVRDEQFF.

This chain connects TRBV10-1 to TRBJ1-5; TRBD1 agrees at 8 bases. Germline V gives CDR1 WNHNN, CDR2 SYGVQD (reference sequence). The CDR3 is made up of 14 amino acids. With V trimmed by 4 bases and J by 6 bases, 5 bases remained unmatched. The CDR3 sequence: CASSGTGCSQPQHF. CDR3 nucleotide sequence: TGCGCCAGCAGTGGGACAGGGTGTAGTCAGCCCCAGCATTTT.

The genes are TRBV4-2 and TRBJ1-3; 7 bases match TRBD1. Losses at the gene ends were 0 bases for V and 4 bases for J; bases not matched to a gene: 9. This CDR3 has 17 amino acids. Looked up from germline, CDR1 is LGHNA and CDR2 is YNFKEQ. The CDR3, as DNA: TGTGCCAGCAGCCAAGATTCCGCAGGGGGTGTCGGAAACACCATATATTTT. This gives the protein CASSQDSAGGVGNTIYF.

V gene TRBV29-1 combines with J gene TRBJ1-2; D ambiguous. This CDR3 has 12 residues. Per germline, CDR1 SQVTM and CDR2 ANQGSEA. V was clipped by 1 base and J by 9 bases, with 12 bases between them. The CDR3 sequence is CSVEGGGSSYTF. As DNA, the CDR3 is TGCAGCGTTGAAGGGGGAGGGAGTAGCTACACCTTC.